These 21 T cell receptor beta chains came from one sample sequenced in a study of blood T cell repertoires in COVID-19. TCRdb's table, derived via immunoSEQ multiplex PCR, lists solely in-frame clones and lacks some. The sample yields 250,000 to 350,000 clones, over 75% seen once. Sequences were obtained from peripheral blood. The source is a woman aged 55-70 years with acute or convalescent COVID-19.

The V gene is TRBV2, the J gene TRBJ1-1; D gene ambiguous. The CDR3 is 13 residues long. The V gene lost 5 bases and the J gene lost 1 base, with 8 bases spanning the gap. Germline CDR1 and CDR2: SNHLY and FYNNEI. The DNA of the CDR3 is TGTGCCAGCAGTTCGGTCGAGAACACTGAAGCTTTCTTT. This codes for CASSSVENTEAFF.

The CDR3 region has the DNA TGTGCCAGCAGCTTGGACGGGAGCGGGCTTTACGAGCAGTACTTC. Translation gives CASSLDGSGLYEQYF. The gene calls are TRBV7-2 and TRBJ2-7, with D possibly TRBD2 on 6 matching bases. The CDR3 is 15 amino acids. Germline CDR1 SGHTA, CDR2 FQGNSA. Trimming left V 3 bases short and J 4 bases short, with 16 bases between.

V gene TRBV21-1 combines with J gene TRBJ2-7; TRBD1 is the table's D call, not checked against the DNA. TRBV21-1 is deemed a pseudogene. The CDR3 covers 15 residues. The chain's CDR3 is CASSKPRTGLYEQYF. In DNA, the CDR3 is TGTGCCAGCAGCAAACCCCGGACAGGGTTGTACGAGCAGTACTTC.

This chain joins TRBV6-2 or TRBV6-3 and TRBJ1-5; D is unclear. V lost 1 base to trimming and J lost 8 bases, with 21 bases between them. The germline V gene encodes CDR1 MNHEY and CDR2 SVGEGT. The CDR3 contains 17 residues. This CDR3 reads CASSYWINRVPGEPQHF. The CDR3 region has the DNA TGTGCCAGCAGTTACTGGATTAATAGGGTGCCCGGGGAGCCCCAGCATTTT.

The chain uses TRBV24-1 and TRBJ2-3, with TRBD2 matching 9 bases. The CDR3 covers 16 residues. V lost 7 bases, J lost 4 bases, and 11 bases stayed unmatched. CDR1 is KGHDR, CDR2 SFDVKD, per germline. The CDR3 reads CATSPVVSGGSDTQYF. The CDR3 DNA is TGTGCCACCAGCCCCGTGGTGAGCGGGGGGTCAGATACGCAGTATTTT.

This chain uses TRBV3-1 (or the pseudogene TRBV3-2) with TRBJ1-1; no firm D call. The germline CDR1 and CDR2 sequences are LGHDT and YNNKEL (reference sequence). Trimming stripped 0 bases from V and 0 bases from J, with 11 bases between. The CDR3 totals 16 residues. The CDR3 region has the DNA TGTGCCAGCAGCCAAGATTTGACGGGAATGAACACTGAAGCTTTCTTT. Amino acids: CASSQDLTGMNTEAFF.

The chain links TRBV19 to TRBJ2-5; 7 bases agree with TRBD1. The V segment lost 4 bases and the J segment 2 bases; nucleotides outside the gene matches: 7. The CDR3 loop spans 15 amino acids. Germline CDR1 and CDR2: LNHDA and SQIVND (reference sequence). The CDR3: CASSRGGRGQETQYF. CDR3 DNA sequence: TGTGCCAGTAGTAGAGGGGGCAGGGGGCAAGAGACCCAGTACTTC.

This chain links TRBV18 with TRBJ1-3; possibly TRBD1 for D (6 bases). CDR1 KGHSH and CDR2 LQKENI come from the germline V gene. Deletions cut 3 bases from V and 0 bases from J, with 15 bases between. The CDR3 runs 17 residues. The CDR3 sequence: CASSPVSGQSSGNTIYF. In DNA form, the CDR3 reads TGTGCCAGCTCACCTGTCAGTGGACAGTCCTCTGGAAACACCATATATTTT. The whole variable domain, remainder taken from reference TRBV18 and TRBJ1-3, is NAGVMQNPRHLVRRRGQEARLRCSPMKGHSHVYWYRQLPEEGLKFMVYLQKENIIDESGMPKERFSAEFPKEGPSILRIQQVVRGDSAAYFCASSPVSGQSSGNTIYFGEGSWLTVV.

The gene calls are TRBV29-1 and TRBJ2-5, with TRBD2 identical over 14 bases. Germline-derived CDR1 and CDR2 are SQVTM and ANQGSEA. V trimming: 7 bases; J trimming: 4 bases; junction bases outside the gene matches: 8. This CDR3 region has 15 residues. The chain's CDR3 is CSGKGLAGVGETQYF. Written as DNA, the CDR3 is TGCAGCGGCAAGGGACTAGCGGGAGTTGGAGAGACCCAGTACTTC.

The V gene is TRBV7-2, the J gene TRBJ1-1; TRBD1 aligns across 7 bases. Trimming took 6 bases from V and 7 from J; bases not matched to a gene: 11. The CDR3 is 14 amino acids. The germline V gene has CDR1 SGHTA and CDR2 FQGNSA. The CDR3 coding sequence is TGTGCCAGCAGTCTCACGACAGGGTACATTGAAGCTTTCTTT. Translating it yields CASSLTTGYIEAFF.

CDR3 region: CASSLVRLAGREQYF. The CDR3 nucleotides are TGTGCCAGCAGCTTAGTTCGGCTAGCGGGACGCGAGCAGTACTTC. J is TRBJ2-7 and V is TRBV11-2, with 9 positions matching TRBD2. The CDR3 runs to 15 residues. CDR1 is SGHAT, CDR2 FQNNGV, per germline. V trimming: 1 base; J trimming: 6 bases; junction bases outside the gene matches: 7.

The chain employs TRBV2 and TRBJ2-3, with a tentative D call TRBD1 (5 bases). This CDR3 contains 14 residues. The germline V and J ends were trimmed by 10 bases and 0 bases, with 14 bases remaining between them. Germline values: CDR1 SNHLY, CDR2 FYNNEI. The CDR3 spells CATQGLLSTDTQYF. The CDR3 region has the DNA TGTGCCACCCAGGGTTTACTAAGCACAGATACGCAGTATTTT.

The rearrangement uses TRBV27 and TRBJ2-1; 9 nucleotides line up with TRBD2. The V gene end was trimmed by 3 bases and the J gene end by 7 bases; junction bases not matched to a gene: 10. Germline V CDR1 and CDR2: MNHEY, SMNVEV (reference sequence). This CDR3 has 16 amino acids. The chain's CDR3 is CASSFSFAGGPNEQFF. The CDR3 region has the DNA TGTGCCAGCAGTTTTTCGTTCGCGGGAGGGCCGAATGAGCAGTTCTTC.

CDR3 sequence reads: CATSREPGGRGQPQHF. CDR3 DNA sequence: TGTGCCACCAGCAGAGAACCAGGAGGTCGAGGTCAGCCCCAGCATTTT. The chain carries TRBV15 and TRBJ1-5; D remains ambiguous. V was cut by 0 bases and J by 6 bases, with 15 bases left in between. Germline CDR1 LNHNV, CDR2 YYDKDF (reference sequence). CDR3 size: 16 residues.

The count of this clone is one. The same CDR3 also results from other DNA sequences found in this sample. The V gene is TRBV28, the J gene TRBJ1-2; no definite D call. Germline CDR1 and CDR2: MDHEN and SYDVKM. The CDR3 extends over 12 amino acids. V gave up 3 bases and J gave up 5 bases, with 7 bases separating them. The CDR3: CASSLAGYGYTF. CDR3 in DNA: TGTGCCAGCAGTTTGGCGGGGTATGGCTACACCTTC.

CDR3 nucleotide sequence: TGTGCCAGCAGCCCGGGGACAGGGCAAGAGACCCAGTACTTC. Translated: CASSPGTGQETQYF. The chain recombines TRBV27 with TRBJ2-5, with TRBD1 identical over 9 bases. The CDR3 extends over 14 amino acids. V was pared by 6 bases and J by 2 bases, with 4 bases of the junction left unmatched. Per germline, CDR1 MNHEY and CDR2 SMNVEV (reference sequence).

The rearrangement links TRBV11-3 to TRBJ2-7; 7 nucleotides match TRBD1. The CDR3 runs 13 residues. The V segment lost 6 bases and the J segment 6 bases; nucleotides outside the gene matches: 8. Germline V gene lookup returns CDR1 SGHNT and CDR2 YENEEA. CDR3 coding DNA: TGTGCCAGCAGTTATACAGGGGTATCCGAGCAGTACTTC. It encodes CASSYTGVSEQYF.

The rearrangement links TRBV5-8 to TRBJ1-1, with 8 bases identical to TRBD1. This CDR3 contains 13 residues. Germline V gene lookup returns CDR1 SGHTS and CDR2 YDEGEE. After removal of 4 bases from V and 7 bases from J, the junction contained 6 bases not matched to a gene. CDR3 loop: CASSPDRGIEAFF. The DNA of the CDR3 is TGTGCCAGCAGCCCAGACAGGGGAATTGAAGCTTTCTTT.

The gene calls are TRBV6-2 or TRBV6-3 and TRBJ2-2, with D possibly matching TRBD2 (5 bases). The CDR3 has 17 residues. CDR1 and CDR2 from the germline V gene are MNHEY and SVGEGT. V was pared by 7 bases and J by 2 bases, with 20 bases between. CDR3: CASTPPPRVGNTGELFF. In DNA form, the CDR3 reads TGTGCCAGCACCCCTCCCCCGAGGGTGGGAAACACCGGGGAGCTGTTTTTT.

This clone was recorded many times. This rearrangement joins TRBV12-3 or TRBV12-4 to TRBJ2-5; TRBD2 is a possible D gene (6 bases). This CDR3 is built from 13 residues. V lost 3 bases and J lost 4, with 9 bases in between. The CDR3 region is CASSLYSGETQYF. The CDR3 DNA sequence: TGTGCCAGCAGTTTGTATAGCGGAGAGACCCAGTACTTC.

The J gene is TRBJ1-1, the V gene TRBV7-9; 8 nucleotides agree with TRBD1. The trim removed 8 bases at V and 3 bases at J, leaving 8 bases unmatched. CDR3 length equals 14 residues. The germline CDR1 and CDR2 sequences are SEHNR and FQNEAQ (reference sequence). The CDR3 here is CASLQGGIDTEAFF. The DNA for the CDR3 is TGTGCCAGCCTACAGGGGGGTATCGACACTGAAGCTTTCTTT.